This T cell receptor (beta chain) stems from a study of T-cell reconstitution after alpha-beta-depleted transplantation in children. Broader study findings: After transplant, at about two months, alpha-beta T cells were reportedly derived from several hundred expanded graft clones. Some patients owed their high day-60 TCRbeta diversity to surviving recipient T cells and thymic progenitors. A year had passed since transplant, and T-cell counts and diversity by then came mostly from newly produced T cells.

Unique molecular identifiers were incorporated during preparation of the TCRbeta library. TCRdb analysed the PCR reads with MiXCR anew, one entry per CDR3 protein. Among roughly 490,000 distinct CDR3 sequences listed, more than 9.5% were seen once. Germline V gives CDR1 SGHTA, CDR2 FQGNSA. The CDR3 has 14 amino acids. V shed 7 bases, J shed 8 bases, and the junction held 8 bases outside the gene matches. This clonotype has only a few counts. What it binds is unknown. The rearrangement links TRBV7-2 to TRBJ2-2, with 9 bases that match TRBD2. The source material was PBMCs, mostly from graft donor cells, sampled 180 days after TCRalphabeta/CD19-depleted stem cell transplant. This clonotype was obtained from a female patient aged 2-15 years who had a stem cell transplant for aplastic anemia, so the T cells may come from the graft donor. The CDR3 sequence: CASTAREGRGELFF. CDR3 nucleotides: TGTGCCAGCACGGCGCGGGAGGGCCGAGGGGAGCTGTTTTTT.